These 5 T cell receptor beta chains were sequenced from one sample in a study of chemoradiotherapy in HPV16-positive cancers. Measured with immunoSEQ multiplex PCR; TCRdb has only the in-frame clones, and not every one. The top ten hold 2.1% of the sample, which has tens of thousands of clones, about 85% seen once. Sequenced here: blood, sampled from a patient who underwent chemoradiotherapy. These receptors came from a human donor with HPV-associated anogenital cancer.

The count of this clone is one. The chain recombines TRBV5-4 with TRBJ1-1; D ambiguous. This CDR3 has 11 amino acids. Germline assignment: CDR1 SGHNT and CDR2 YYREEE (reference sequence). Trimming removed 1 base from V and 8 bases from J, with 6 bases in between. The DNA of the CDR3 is TGTGCCAGCAGCTTGCTTGGGGAAGCTTTCTTT. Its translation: CASSLLGEAFF.

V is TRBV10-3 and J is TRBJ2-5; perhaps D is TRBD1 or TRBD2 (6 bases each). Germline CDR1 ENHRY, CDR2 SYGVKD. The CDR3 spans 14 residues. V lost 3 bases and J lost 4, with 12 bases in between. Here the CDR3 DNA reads TGTGCCATCAGTGATGGGGGGCTCGGAGAGACCCAGTACTTC. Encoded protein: CAISDGGLGETQYF.

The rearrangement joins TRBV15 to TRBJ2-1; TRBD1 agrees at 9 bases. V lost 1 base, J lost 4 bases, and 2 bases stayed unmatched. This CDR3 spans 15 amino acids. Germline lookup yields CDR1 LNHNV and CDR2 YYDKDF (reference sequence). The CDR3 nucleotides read TGTGCCACCAGCAGAGGGGGACAGGGTTACAATGAGCAGTTCTTC. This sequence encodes CATSRGGQGYNEQFF.

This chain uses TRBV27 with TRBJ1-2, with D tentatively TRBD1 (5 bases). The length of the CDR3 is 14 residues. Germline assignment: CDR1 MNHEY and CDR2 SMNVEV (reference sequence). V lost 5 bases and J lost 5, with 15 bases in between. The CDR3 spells CASSRTGTLYGYTF. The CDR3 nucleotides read TGTGCCAGCAGTCGAACCGGGACCCTTTATGGCTACACCTTC.

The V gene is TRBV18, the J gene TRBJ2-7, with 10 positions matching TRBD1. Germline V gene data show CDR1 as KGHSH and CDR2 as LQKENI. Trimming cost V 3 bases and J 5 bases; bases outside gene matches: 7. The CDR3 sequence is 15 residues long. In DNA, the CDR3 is TGTGCCAGCTCACCCACGACAGGGGGCAAAGACGAGCAGTACTTC. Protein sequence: CASSPTTGGKDEQYF.